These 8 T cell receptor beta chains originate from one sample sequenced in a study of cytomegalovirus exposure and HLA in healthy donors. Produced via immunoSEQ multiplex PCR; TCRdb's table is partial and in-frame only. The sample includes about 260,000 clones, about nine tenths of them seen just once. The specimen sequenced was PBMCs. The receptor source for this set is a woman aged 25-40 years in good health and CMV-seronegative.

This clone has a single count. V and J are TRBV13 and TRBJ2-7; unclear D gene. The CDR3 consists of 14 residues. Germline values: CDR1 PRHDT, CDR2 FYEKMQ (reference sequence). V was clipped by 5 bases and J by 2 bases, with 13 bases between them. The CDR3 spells CASSQQGATYEQYF. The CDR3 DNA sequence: TGTGCCAGCAGCCAGCAAGGCGCGACCTACGAGCAGTACTTC.

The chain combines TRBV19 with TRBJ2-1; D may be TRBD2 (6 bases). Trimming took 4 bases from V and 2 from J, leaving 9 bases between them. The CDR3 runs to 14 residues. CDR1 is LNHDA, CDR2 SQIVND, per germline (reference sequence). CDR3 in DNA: TGTGCCAGTAGTAATAGCGGCCCCTACAATGAGCAGTTCTTC. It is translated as CASSNSGPYNEQFF.

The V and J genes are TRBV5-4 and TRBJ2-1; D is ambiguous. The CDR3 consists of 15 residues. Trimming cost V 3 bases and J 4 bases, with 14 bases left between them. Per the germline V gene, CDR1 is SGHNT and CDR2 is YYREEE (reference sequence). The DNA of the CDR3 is TGTGCCAGCAGCTCCGGGCCAGAGAGATACAATGAGCAGTTCTTC. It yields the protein CASSSGPERYNEQFF.

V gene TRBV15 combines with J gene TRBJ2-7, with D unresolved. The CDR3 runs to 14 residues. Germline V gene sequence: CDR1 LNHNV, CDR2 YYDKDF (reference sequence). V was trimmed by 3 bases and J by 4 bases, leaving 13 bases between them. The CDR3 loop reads CATSSLTGPYEQYF. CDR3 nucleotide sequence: TGTGCCACCAGCAGTTTAACCGGACCTTACGAGCAGTACTTC. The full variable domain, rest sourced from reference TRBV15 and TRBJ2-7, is DAMVIQNPRYQVTQFGKPVTLSCSQTLNHNVMYWYQQKSSQAPKLLFHYYDKDFNNEADTPDNFQSRRPNTSFCFLDIRSPGLGDTAMYLCATSSLTGPYEQYFGPGTRLTVT.

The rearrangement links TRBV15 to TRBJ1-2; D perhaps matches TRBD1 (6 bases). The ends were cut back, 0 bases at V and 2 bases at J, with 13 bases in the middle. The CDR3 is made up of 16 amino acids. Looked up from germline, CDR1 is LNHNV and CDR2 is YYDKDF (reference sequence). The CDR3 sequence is CATSRDYGRGNYGYTF. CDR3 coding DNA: TGTGCCACCAGCAGAGATTATGGCAGGGGAAACTATGGCTACACCTTC.

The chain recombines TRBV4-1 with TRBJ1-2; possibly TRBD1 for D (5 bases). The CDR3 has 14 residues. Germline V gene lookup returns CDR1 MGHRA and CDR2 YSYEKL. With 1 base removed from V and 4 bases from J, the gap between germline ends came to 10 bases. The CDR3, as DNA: TGCGCCAGCAGCCAAGCGCCAGGGCTCTATGGCTACACCTTC. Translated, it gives CASSQAPGLYGYTF.

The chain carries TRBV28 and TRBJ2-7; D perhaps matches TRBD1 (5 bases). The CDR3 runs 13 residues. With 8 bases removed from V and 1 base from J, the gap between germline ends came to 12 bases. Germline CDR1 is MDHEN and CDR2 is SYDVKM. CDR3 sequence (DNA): TGTGCCAGCGAACAGGAAATTTCCTACGAGCAGTACTTC. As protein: CASEQEISYEQYF.

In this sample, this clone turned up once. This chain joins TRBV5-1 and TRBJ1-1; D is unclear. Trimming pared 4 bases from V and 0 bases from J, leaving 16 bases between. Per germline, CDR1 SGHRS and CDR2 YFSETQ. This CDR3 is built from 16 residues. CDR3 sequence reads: CASSVGRRALNTEAFF. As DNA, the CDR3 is TGCGCCAGCAGCGTGGGGAGACGAGCCCTGAACACTGAAGCTTTCTTT. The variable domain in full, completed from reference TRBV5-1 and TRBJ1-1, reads KAGVTQTPRYLIKTRGQQVTLSCSPISGHRSVSWYQQTPGQGLQFLFEYFSETQRNKGNFPGRFSGRQFSNSRSEMNVSTLELGDSALYLCASSVGRRALNTEAFFGQGTRLTVV.